A single sample is the source of the 27 T cell receptor beta chains below, sequenced in a study of long-term antiretroviral therapy in people with HIV. The assay, immunoSEQ v3.0, was run at survey level. Sequenced by immunoSEQ multiplex PCR; TCRdb stores in-frame clones only, minus some. The sample has around 30,000 clones; about 95% are singletons. Sequenced material: unsorted PBMCs, taken approximately 6.6 years after starting antiretroviral therapy. All receptors derive from a man aged 25 to 45 with HIV.

The chain has TRBV7-2 and TRBJ2-7, with a possible D match to TRBD2 (6 bases). The CDR3 runs to 18 residues. V lost 4 bases and J lost 5, with 27 bases in between. The germline CDR1 and CDR2 sequences are SGHTA and FQGNSA. CDR3: CASSSARAGPRGLHEQYF. The CDR3 DNA follows: TGTGCCAGCAGCTCTGCCCGTGCGGGGCCTAGAGGTCTCCACGAGCAGTACTTC.

The V and J genes are TRBV4-3 and TRBJ1-1, with D hard to call. Germline V lookup: CDR1 LGHNA, CDR2 YSLEER. The V and J ends lost 5 bases and 3 bases respectively, with 10 bases between them. This CDR3 has 13 residues. The CDR3 here is CASSGETYTEAFF. The CDR3 DNA is TGCGCCAGCAGCGGGGAAACGTACACTGAAGCTTTCTTT.

The chain combines TRBV9 with TRBJ2-3; D gene uncertain. Germline V gene data show CDR1 as SGDLS and CDR2 as YYNGEE. V lost 4 bases to trimming and J lost 5 bases, with 17 bases between them. The CDR3 spans 15 residues. The CDR3 sequence is CASSPTHPPGDTQYF. The CDR3 nucleotides read TGTGCCAGCAGCCCGACCCACCCCCCGGGAGATACGCAGTATTTT.

The gene calls are TRBV5-4 and TRBJ1-3; D not certain. The V end lost 9 bases, the J end lost 2 bases, and 15 bases lay between the germline ends. The CDR3 consists of 14 residues. CDR1 is SGHNT, CDR2 YYREEE, per germline (reference sequence). The CDR3 DNA reads as TGTGCCACCAGTCCTCACACTCCTGGAAACACCATATATTTT. Translating it yields CATSPHTPGNTIYF.

This chain joins TRBV19 and TRBJ1-5, with a possible D match to TRBD1 (5 bases). This CDR3 region has 16 residues. The ends were cut back, 5 bases at V and 2 bases at J, with 16 bases in the middle. Germline V gives CDR1 LNHDA, CDR2 SQIVND (reference sequence). The DNA of the CDR3 is TGTGCCAGTAGTGCCCGTGGGGACGGAGGCAATCAGCCCCAGCATTTT. It yields the protein CASSARGDGGNQPQHF.

The chain recombines TRBV10-3 with TRBJ2-2; D is perhaps TRBD1 (5 bases). Trimming took 8 bases from V and 6 from J, leaving 16 bases between them. The CDR3 sequence is 14 residues long. The germline V gene encodes CDR1 ENHRY and CDR2 SYGVKD. In nucleotides, the CDR3 is TGTGCCATCGAAGGGGAAACAGGAGCCGGGGAGCTGTTTTTT. Its protein is CAIEGETGAGELFF.

This clone appeared once. The J gene is TRBJ1-1, the V gene TRBV6-6; D remains unclear. The V and J ends lost 11 bases and 1 base respectively, with 17 bases between them. Germline V lookup: CDR1 MNHNY, CDR2 SVGAGI (reference sequence). CDR3 length: 14 amino acids. CDR3 DNA sequence: TGTGCCTCCTCACTGGAGGGTCGGAACACTGAAGCTTTCTTT. Amino acid sequence: CASSLEGRNTEAFF.

The chain uses TRBV10-3 and TRBJ1-1, with D tentatively TRBD1 (5 bases). CDR3 length: 13 amino acids. Trimming cost V 5 bases and J 4 bases, with 11 bases left between them. The germline V gene encodes CDR1 ENHRY and CDR2 SYGVKD. The CDR3 sequence is CAISYQGGTEAFF. The CDR3 nucleotides read TGTGCCATCAGTTACCAGGGAGGCACTGAAGCTTTCTTT.

The gene calls are TRBV6-1 and TRBJ2-7; D not resolved. From germline, CDR1 is MNHNS and CDR2 SASEGT. V was pared by 8 bases and J by 0 bases, with 8 bases between. This CDR3 comprises 12 residues. The CDR3 DNA is TGTGCCAGCCGCAGCTACTCCTACGAGCAGTACTTC. Translation gives CASRSYSYEQYF.

CDR3 DNA: TGTGCCAGCAAATCTGGCTACACCTTC. As protein: CASKSGYTF. The chain employs TRBV9 and TRBJ1-2; no clear D. This CDR3 spans 9 amino acids. Germline V gives CDR1 SGDLS, CDR2 YYNGEE. The V gene lost 6 bases and the J gene lost 7 bases, with 4 bases spanning the gap.

Here the CDR3 DNA reads TGTGCCAGCAGCGAAACGGGTAACTATAATTCACCCCTCCACTTT. This codes for CASSETGNYNSPLHF. The chain has TRBV9 and TRBJ1-6; D gene uncertain. V was pared by 3 bases and J by 3 bases, with 10 bases between. In germline, CDR1 is SGDLS, CDR2 YYNGEE. The CDR3 loop spans 15 amino acids. Full variable domain (missing parts from reference TRBV9 and TRBJ1-6): DSGVTQTPKHLITATGQRVTLRCSPRSGDLSVYWYQQSLDQGLQFLIQYYNGEERAKGNILERFSAQQFPDLHSELNLSSLELGDSALYFCASSETGNYNSPLHFGNGTRLTVT.

The V gene is TRBV5-6, the J gene TRBJ2-3; the D gene is possibly TRBD2 (5 bases). V lost 3 bases and J lost 0, with 11 bases in between. Germline V lookup: CDR1 SGHDT, CDR2 YYEEEE. The CDR3 extends over 15 amino acids. The DNA for the CDR3 is TGTGCCAGCAGCTGCACTAGGGAGAGCACAGATACGCAGTATTTT. Translated: CASSCTRESTDTQYF.

The chain is built from TRBV2 and TRBJ2-1, with 9 bases matching TRBD2. The CDR3 contains 15 residues. With 3 bases clipped from V and 10 bases from J, the junction kept 10 bases outside the gene matches. Germline V CDR1 and CDR2: SNHLY, FYNNEI. CDR3 sequence (DNA): TGTGCCAGCAGTGACGGCGGGGGGGCTTCAGAGGAGCAGTTCTTC. Amino acids: CASSDGGGASEEQFF.

The gene calls are TRBV6-6 and TRBJ1-1, with 7 bases lining up with TRBD1. The CDR3 spans 15 residues. V was pared by 6 bases and J by 4 bases, with 11 bases of the junction left unmatched. The germline gives CDR1 MNHNY, CDR2 SVGAGI (reference sequence). In DNA, the CDR3 is TGTGCCAGCAGCCCCGTAGGGGGCGCCGGCACTGAAGCTTTCTTT. Protein: CASSPVGGAGTEAFF.

The rearrangement uses TRBV5-6 and TRBJ2-3, with 10 bases fitting TRBD1. CDR3 length equals 17 residues. The V gene end was trimmed by 2 bases and the J gene end by 1 base; junction bases not matched to a gene: 7. The V gene's germline CDR1 is SGHDT and CDR2 YYEEEE. The CDR3 is CASSLDRGPIGTDTQYF. CDR3 nucleotide sequence: TGTGCCAGCAGCTTAGACAGGGGGCCTATAGGCACAGATACGCAGTATTTT.

The rearrangement uses TRBV9 and TRBJ2-7, with 7 bases lining up with TRBD1. CDR3 size: 14 residues. The V segment lost 3 bases and the J segment 3 bases; nucleotides outside the gene matches: 6. The germline CDR1 and CDR2 sequences are SGDLS and YYNGEE. In DNA, the CDR3 is TGTGCCAGCAGCGGACAGGGACCCCTCTACGAGCAGTACTTC. Translating gives CASSGQGPLYEQYF.

The V call is TRBV7-9, the J call TRBJ2-5; 8 bases are shared with TRBD2. The CDR3 contains 14 residues. The trim removed 5 bases at V and 4 bases at J, leaving 6 bases unmatched. Germline V lookup: CDR1 SEHNR, CDR2 FQNEAQ (reference sequence). CDR3 loop: CASSLGRGIETQYF. Written as DNA, the CDR3 is TGTGCCAGCAGCCTCGGGAGGGGGATAGAGACCCAGTACTTC.

V gene TRBV13 combines with J gene TRBJ2-2, with 8 nucleotides matching TRBD2. The CDR3 spans 21 residues. Germline V lookup: CDR1 PRHDT, CDR2 FYEKMQ (reference sequence). V lost 1 base to trimming and J lost 6 bases; unmatched junction nucleotides: 22. CDR3 nucleotides: TGTGCCAGCAGCTTAGTTTTAAATGACGGGAGGGCCTTAATGACCGCCGGGGAGCTGTTTTTT. This codes for CASSLVLNDGRALMTAGELFF.

V gene TRBV19 combines with J gene TRBJ2-7; tentative D call: TRBD2 (5 bases). From germline, CDR1 is LNHDA and CDR2 SQIVND (reference sequence). The CDR3 covers 12 residues. With 5 bases removed from V and 3 bases from J, the gap between germline ends came to 8 bases. CDR3 region: CASSPEGYEQYF. DNA of the CDR3: TGTGCCAGTAGTCCTGAGGGCTACGAGCAGTACTTC.

V and J are TRBV7-9 and TRBJ2-1; unclear D gene. CDR1 and CDR2 from the germline V gene are SEHNR and FQNEAQ (reference sequence). Trimming took 5 bases from V and 7 from J, leaving 3 bases between them. The CDR3 sequence is 10 residues long. CDR3 nucleotide sequence: TGTGCCAGCAGCACGAATGAGCAGTTCTTC. Translating it yields CASSTNEQFF.

This chain uses TRBV19 with TRBJ1-5, with no clear D. From germline, CDR1 is LNHDA and CDR2 SQIVND (reference sequence). There are 15 residues in the CDR3. V lost 0 bases, J lost 3 bases, and 9 bases lay in between. CDR3 sequence (DNA): TGTGCCAGTAGTATAGACAGGATGTCCAATCAGCCCCAGCATTTT. It translates to CASSIDRMSNQPQHF.

J is TRBJ2-2 and V is TRBV2, with TRBD2 matching 11 bases. J was trimmed by 4 bases and V by 2 bases; bases with no gene match: 3. Germline CDR1 and CDR2: SNHLY and FYNNEI. CDR3 length: 16 residues. CDR3 sequence: CASSERLAGGTGELFF. CDR3 nucleotide sequence: TGTGCCAGCAGTGAACGCCTAGCGGGAGGCACCGGGGAGCTGTTTTTT.

The chain employs TRBV7-9 and TRBJ1-4, with D possibly being TRBD1 (5 bases). The CDR3 contains 12 residues. The germline V and J ends were trimmed by 7 bases and 5 bases, with 8 bases remaining between them. From germline, CDR1 is SEHNR and CDR2 FQNEAQ (reference sequence). The CDR3 reads CASMRGNEKLFF. The CDR3 nucleotides read TGTGCCAGCATGAGGGGCAATGAAAAACTGTTTTTT.

CDR3 sequence (DNA): TGCGCCAGCAGCCAAGAGCTTTGGACTAGCGGGAACGACTACGAGCAGTACTTC. It yields the protein CASSQELWTSGNDYEQYF. This chain joins TRBV4-3 and TRBJ2-7; 12 positions match TRBD2. The germline CDR1 and CDR2 sequences are LGHNA and YSLEER. This CDR3 is 18 amino acids long. The V segment lost 0 bases and the J segment 3 bases; nucleotides outside the gene matches: 9.

The CDR3 sequence: CASTPALDTQYF. The CDR3 region has the DNA TGTGCCAGCACCCCAGCGCTAGATACGCAGTATTTT. The chain has TRBV7-9 and TRBJ2-3; unclear D gene. Looked up from germline, CDR1 is SEHNR and CDR2 is FQNEAQ (reference sequence). V lost 7 bases to trimming and J lost 5 bases, with 10 bases between them. This CDR3 region has 12 residues.

V gene TRBV14 combines with J gene TRBJ1-2, with D possibly matching TRBD1 (6 bases). CDR3 length: 13 residues. CDR1 and CDR2 (germline): SGHDN, FVKESK. With 1 base removed from V and 3 bases from J, the gap between germline ends came to 6 bases. The CDR3: CASSQAGDYGYTF. DNA for the CDR3: TGTGCCAGCAGCCAAGCAGGGGACTATGGCTACACCTTC. Combining the CDR3 with reference TRBV14 and TRBJ1-2 gives the whole variable domain EAGVTQFPSHSVIEKGQTVTLRCDPISGHDNLYWYRRVMGKEIKFLLHFVKESKQDESGMPNNRFLAERTGGTYSTLKVQPAELEDSGVYFCASSQAGDYGYTFGSGTRLTVV.

CDR3 region: CASSPTGGRIEAFF. CDR3 nucleotide sequence: TGTGCCAGCAGTCCGACAGGGGGCAGAATTGAAGCTTTCTTT. This sequence joins TRBV6-1 and TRBJ1-1, with 10 bases fitting TRBD1. V shed 5 bases, J shed 7 bases, and the junction held 7 bases outside the gene matches. Germline-derived CDR1 and CDR2 are MNHNS and SASEGT. The CDR3 spans 14 residues.